The rows below give T cell receptor beta chains drawn from one sample of a study of T cell responses to AZD1222 COVID-19 vaccine. Generated by immunoSEQ multiplex PCR, the TCRdb table keeps only in-frame clones and is missing some. Found here are about 77,000 clones, roughly 90% of them singletons; the top ten hold roughly 4.8%. This specimen consisted of peripheral blood, obtained 28 days after the second AZD1222 dose. Source of these receptors: an adult who received the AZD1222 COVID-19 vaccine. Each CDR3 is given with its conserved first and last residue. Fields, in order: clone size, V gene, D gene, J gene, CDR3 protein, CDR3 DNA. A D gene is named only where the DNA matches it firmly. Expanded clones are given a class, and other clones once, few, many or no size at all.

size: NA; V: TRBV7-3; D: NA; J: TRBJ2-5; CDR3: CASSPNGGPQETQYF; DNA: TGTGCCAGCAGCCCAAATGGGGGCCCGCAAGAGACCCAGTACTTC
size: NA; V: TRBV5-4; D: TRBD2; J: TRBJ2-2; CDR3: CASSPRLAGEAGELFF; DNA: TGTGCCAGCAGCCCTCGACTAGCGGGAGAAGCCGGGGAGCTGTTTTTT
size: NA; V: TRBV19; D: TRBD1; J: TRBJ1-4; CDR3: CASSIARTGAEKLFF; DNA: TGTGCCAGTAGTATAGCCCGGACAGGGGCGGAAAAACTGTTTTTT
size: NA; V: TRBV4-2; D: TRBD2; J: TRBJ2-3; CDR3: CASSQEPGREADTQYF; DNA: TGTGCCAGCAGCCAAGAACCCGGGAGGGAGGCAGATACGCAGTATTTT
size: NA; V: TRBV6-5; D: TRBD1; J: TRBJ1-5; CDR3: CASSRDSVDRQPQHF; DNA: TGTGCCAGCAGTCGGGACAGCGTGGATAGGCAGCCCCAGCATTTT
size: NA; V: TRBV2; D: TRBD1; J: TRBJ1-5; CDR3: CASRQGQGLSNQPQHF; DNA: TGTGCCAGCAGGCAGGGACAGGGACTTAGCAATCAGCCCCAGCATTTT
size: NA; V: TRBV12-5; D: NA; J: TRBJ2-1; CDR3: CASGLREFF; DNA: TGTGCTAGTGGTTTAAGGGAGTTCTTC
size: NA; V: TRBV2; D: TRBD1; J: TRBJ1-1; CDR3: CASSVDRDTEAFF; DNA: TGTGCCAGCAGTGTCGACAGGGACACTGAAGCTTTCTTT
size: few; V: TRBV4-2; D: NA; J: TRBJ1-4; CDR3: CASSQQGGNEKLFF; DNA: TGTGCCAGCAGCCAACAGGGAGGGAATGAAAAACTGTTTTTT
size: NA; V: TRBV2; D: NA; J: TRBJ1-1; CDR3: CASSLRGGNTEAFF; DNA: TGTGCCAGCAGTCTCAGGGGTGGGAACACTGAAGCTTTCTTT
size: NA; V: TRBV7-8; D: TRBD2; J: TRBJ2-1; CDR3: CASSLARLAGEEFF; DNA: TGTGCCAGCAGCTTAGCCCGACTAGCGGGAGAGGAGTTCTTC
size: few; V: TRBV5-1; D: NA; J: TRBJ1-1; CDR3: CASSLDLRRNTEAFF; DNA: TGCGCCAGCAGCTTGGACTTAAGACGGAACACTGAAGCTTTCTTT
size: NA; V: TRBV11-2; D: TRBD1; J: TRBJ1-6; CDR3: CASSPRTGRAPSLHF; DNA: TGTGCCAGCAGCCCCCGGACAGGGAGGGCGCCTTCCCTCCACTTT
size: NA; V: TRBV7-9; D: TRBD2; J: TRBJ2-1; CDR3: CASSLSSGSVTNEQFF; DNA: TGTGCCAGCAGCTTATCCAGCGGGAGTGTTACGAATGAGCAGTTCTTC
size: NA; V: TRBV5-1; D: NA; J: TRBJ1-3; CDR3: CASSLDGGSGNTIYF; DNA: TGCGCCAGCAGCTTGGATGGCGGCTCTGGAAACACCATATATTTT
size: NA; V: TRBV28; D: NA; J: TRBJ1-1; CDR3: CASSPHRENTEAFF; DNA: TGTGCCAGCAGTCCTCACAGGGAGAACACTGAAGCTTTCTTT
size: once; V: TRBV6-1; D: NA; J: TRBJ1-1; CDR3: CATEPGGTEAFF; DNA: TGTGCCACCGAGCCGGGGGGCACTGAAGCTTTCTTT
size: NA; V: TRBV6-6; D: NA; J: TRBJ1-5; CDR3: CASSYSMGMGQPQHF; DNA: TGTGCCAGCAGTTACTCGATGGGGATGGGCCAGCCCCAGCATTTT
size: NA; V: TRBV28; D: NA; J: TRBJ1-2; CDR3: CASSLYNGNYGYTF; DNA: TGTGCCAGCAGTTTATATAACGGGAACTATGGCTACACCTTC
size: NA; V: TRBV9; D: NA; J: TRBJ1-5; CDR3: CASSVVAGQNHQPQHF; DNA: TGTGCCAGCAGCGTAGTCGCAGGGCAGAATCATCAGCCCCAGCATTTT
size: NA; V: TRBV24-1; D: TRBD1; J: TRBJ1-2; CDR3: CATSGLPGQGFNYGYTF; DNA: TGTGCCACCAGTGGCTTACCCGGACAGGGTTTTAACTATGGCTACACCTTC
size: NA; V: TRBV10-3; D: NA; J: TRBJ1-6; CDR3: CAISENQGSSYNSPLHF; DNA: TGTGCCATCAGTGAGAATCAGGGTAGTTCCTATAATTCACCCCTCCACTTT
size: NA; V: TRBV5-4; D: NA; J: TRBJ2-3; CDR3: CASSLKGEGIDTQYF; DNA: TGTGCCAGCAGCTTGAAGGGGGAGGGTATAGATACGCAGTATTTT
size: NA; V: TRBV30; D: NA; J: TRBJ1-1; CDR3: CAWSTERTAEAFF; DNA: TGTGCCTGGAGCACGGAGAGGACAGCAGAAGCTTTCTTT
size: NA; V: TRBV28; D: NA; J: TRBJ1-5; CDR3: CASSLGINQPQHF; DNA: TGTGCCAGCAGTTTGGGGATCAATCAGCCCCAGCATTTT
size: NA; V: TRBV4-1; D: TRBD1; J: TRBJ1-4; CDR3: CASSQNSRTGGEKLFF; DNA: TGCGCCAGCAGCCAAAACTCTAGGACAGGGGGAGAAAAACTGTTTTTT
size: NA; V: TRBV14; D: NA; J: TRBJ1-2; CDR3: CASRGGTNYGYTF; DNA: TGTGCCAGCCGGGGGGGGACAAACTATGGCTACACCTTC
size: NA; V: TRBV19; D: NA; J: TRBJ1-1; CDR3: CASSQNSNTEAFF; DNA: TGTGCCAGTAGTCAGAATTCGAACACTGAAGCTTTCTTT
size: NA; V: TRBV9; D: TRBD1; J: TRBJ2-1; CDR3: CASSVTGDNEQFF; DNA: TGTGCCAGCAGCGTAACAGGGGACAATGAGCAGTTCTTC
size: NA; V: TRBV4-3; D: NA; J: TRBJ1-3; CDR3: CASSQDSEGRGNTIYF; DNA: TGCGCCAGCAGCCAAGATTCAGAAGGGAGGGGAAACACCATATATTTT
size: NA; V: TRBV18; D: TRBD2; J: TRBJ2-2; CDR3: CASSPPSGVNTGELFF; DNA: TGTGCCAGCTCACCCCCTAGCGGGGTGAACACCGGGGAGCTGTTTTTT
size: NA; V: TRBV9; D: NA; J: TRBJ2-1; CDR3: CASSVASRNEQFF; DNA: TGTGCCAGCAGCGTAGCTTCCAGGAATGAGCAGTTCTTC
size: NA; V: TRBV9; D: NA; J: TRBJ2-4; CDR3: CASSGTGGKNIQYF; DNA: TGTGCCAGCAGCGGCACAGGCGGCAAAAACATTCAGTACTTC
size: NA; V: TRBV29-1; D: NA; J: TRBJ2-6; CDR3: CSVEGTSSGANVLTF; DNA: TGCAGCGTTGAAGGGACCAGCTCTGGGGCCAACGTCCTGACTTTC
size: NA; V: TRBV5-1; D: TRBD2; J: TRBJ2-1; CDR3: CASSLVGGRAIDEQFF; DNA: TGCGCCAGCAGCTTGGTAGGCGGGAGGGCCATAGATGAGCAGTTCTTC
size: NA; V: TRBV28; D: TRBD2; J: TRBJ2-5; CDR3: CASSSTGLARETQYF; DNA: TGTGCCAGCAGTTCTACGGGACTAGCGCGGGAGACCCAGTACTTC
size: NA; V: TRBV11-3; D: NA; J: TRBJ2-2; CDR3: CASRGHGGELFF; DNA: TGTGCCAGCCGAGGACATGGCGGGGAGCTGTTTTTT
size: NA; V: TRBV12-5; D: NA; J: TRBJ2-5; CDR3: CASGRDETQYF; DNA: TGTGCTAGCGGGAGAGATGAGACCCAGTACTTC
size: NA; V: TRBV2; D: TRBD2; J: TRBJ2-3; CDR3: CASGGTSRNTDTQYF; DNA: TGTGCCAGCGGGGGGACTAGCCGAAACACAGATACGCAGTATTTT
size: NA; V: TRBV10-1; D: TRBD1; J: TRBJ2-1; CDR3: CASSESRQGYNEQFF; DNA: TGCGCCAGCAGTGAGTCGAGACAGGGGTACAATGAGCAGTTCTTC
size: NA; V: TRBV10-3; D: TRBD2; J: TRBJ2-1; CDR3: CAINGGAPYNEQFF; DNA: TGTGCCATCAACGGGGGGGCCCCCTACAATGAGCAGTTCTTC
size: NA; V: TRBV5-1; D: NA; J: TRBJ2-3; CDR3: CASSYTRDITDTQYF; DNA: TGCGCCAGCAGCTATACTCGGGACATCACAGATACGCAGTATTTT
size: NA; V: TRBV9; D: TRBD2; J: TRBJ2-1; CDR3: CASSELGLAANEQFF; DNA: TGTGCCAGCAGCGAATTGGGACTAGCGGCCAATGAGCAGTTCTTC
size: NA; V: TRBV15; D: NA; J: TRBJ2-7; CDR3: CATSRDLGQSSYEQYF; DNA: TGTGCCACCAGCAGAGATCTAGGGCAAAGCTCCTACGAGCAGTACTTC
size: few; V: TRBV27; D: NA; J: TRBJ2-7; CDR3: CASRTYYEQYF; DNA: TGTGCCAGCAGGACATACTACGAGCAGTACTTC
size: NA; V: TRBV4-3; D: NA; J: TRBJ1-2; CDR3: CASSQLTGNYGYTF; DNA: TGCGCCAGCAGCCAATTAACAGGGAACTATGGCTACACCTTC
size: NA; V: TRBV5-1; D: TRBD1; J: TRBJ1-2; CDR3: CASSLGDRQIYGYTF; DNA: TGCGCCAGCAGCTTGGGGGACAGGCAGATCTATGGCTACACCTTC
size: NA; V: TRBV7-9; D: NA; J: TRBJ2-1; CDR3: CASSFGGDFDEQFF; DNA: TGTGCCAGCAGCTTCGGGGGAGATTTCGATGAGCAGTTCTTC
size: NA; V: TRBV29-1; D: NA; J: TRBJ1-1; CDR3: CSVQGQRDTEAFF; DNA: TGCAGCGTTCAGGGGCAACGGGATACTGAAGCTTTCTTT
size: once; V: TRBV5-5; D: NA; J: TRBJ1-1; CDR3: CASSLDSNTEAFF; DNA: TGTGCCAGCAGCCTGGACAGTAACACTGAAGCTTTCTTT